These 31 T cell receptor beta chains were all obtained from the same sample, sequenced in a study of cytomegalovirus exposure and HLA in healthy donors. In the PCR, 60 Vbeta and 13 Jbeta primers were used. The table came from immunoSEQ multiplex PCR; TCRdb's copy has only in-frame clones and leaves some out. The sample comprises approximately 160,000 clones, over 70% of which are singletons, and 7% rests with the top ten. Sequencing was performed on PBMCs. These receptors all come from a middle-aged woman in good health and CMV-seropositive.

This clone was counted a single time. This chain joins TRBV5-1 and TRBJ2-2; D is possibly TRBD2 (5 bases). This CDR3 region has 13 residues. Germline-derived CDR1 and CDR2 are SGHRS and YFSETQ. The V end lost 6 bases, the J end lost 1 base, and 7 bases lay between the germline ends. The CDR3 DNA reads as TGCGCCAGCAACGGACTGAACACCGGGGAGCTGTTTTTT. It translates to CASNGLNTGELFF.

V is TRBV6-5 and J is TRBJ1-1, with a weak D call TRBD1 (5 bases). Trimming removed 2 bases at V and 4 bases at J, with 14 bases between. Germline V gives CDR1 MNHEY, CDR2 SVGAGI. The CDR3 runs 15 residues. CDR3 DNA: TGTGCCAGCAGTTACGCCAGGGTAGGCGCCACTGAAGCTTTCTTT. It specifies CASSYARVGATEAFF.

The CDR3 sequence is CASSSDRRANYGYTF. The CDR3 DNA is TGTGCCAGCAGCTCCGATCGGAGGGCTAACTATGGCTACACCTTC. The chain is built from TRBV7-2 and TRBJ1-2, with D uncertain. The germline CDR1 and CDR2 sequences are SGHTA and FQGNSA. Trimming shortened V by 4 bases and J by 0 bases, and 12 bases separated the two germline ends. The CDR3 contains 15 residues.

The rearrangement links TRBV5-6 to TRBJ1-4, with 7 bases fitting TRBD1. CDR3 length: 16 amino acids. Germline CDR1 is SGHDT and CDR2 is YYEEEE. The V gene end was trimmed by 2 bases and the J gene end by 4 bases; junction bases not matched to a gene: 8. Here the CDR3 DNA reads TGTGCCAGCAGCTTCGGGACAGACCTTGGTAATGAAAAACTGTTTTTT. Translation gives CASSFGTDLGNEKLFF.

The J gene is TRBJ2-3, the V gene TRBV6-1, with 9 bases fitting TRBD1. The CDR3 spans 15 residues. V shed 1 base, J shed 2 bases, and the junction held 1 base outside the gene matches. Per the germline V gene, CDR1 is MNHNS and CDR2 is SASEGT. As DNA, the CDR3 is TGTGCCAGCAGTGAAGGGGACAGGGCCACAGATACGCAGTATTTT. Protein product: CASSEGDRATDTQYF.

The chain carries TRBV10-1 and TRBJ2-5; the match to TRBD2 covers 7 bases. Trimming removed 0 bases from V and 3 bases from J; junction bases left unmatched: 4. Per germline, CDR1 WNHNN and CDR2 SYGVQD (reference sequence). The CDR3 covers 15 residues. The CDR3 loop is CASSESGLAEETQYF. In DNA form, the CDR3 reads TGCGCCAGCAGTGAGTCCGGGCTAGCGGAAGAGACCCAGTACTTC.

This chain uses TRBV13 with TRBJ2-7, with 7 bases identical to TRBD1. Germline trimming cut 0 bases from V and 4 bases from J; bases unmatched to any gene: 3. This CDR3 region has 14 residues. Per the germline V gene, CDR1 is PRHDT and CDR2 is FYEKMQ (reference sequence). CDR3 residues: CASSLGTGAYEQYF. Here the CDR3 DNA reads TGTGCCAGCAGCTTAGGTACAGGGGCATACGAGCAGTACTTC.

The DNA of the CDR3 is TGTGCCAGTAGTGCTGGACAGTTAGAGACCCAGTACTTC. Translating gives CASSAGQLETQYF. This rearrangement joins TRBV19 to TRBJ2-5, with D perhaps TRBD1 (6 bases). The CDR3 extends over 13 amino acids. V lost 5 bases and J 4 bases, leaving 11 bases between the germline ends. In germline, CDR1 is LNHDA, CDR2 SQIVND (reference sequence).

This chain connects TRBV5-1 to TRBJ2-1; TRBD2 agrees at 11 bases. The CDR3 consists of 16 residues. V dropped 4 bases and J dropped 1; count of bases not matched to a gene: 4. Germline lookup yields CDR1 SGHRS and CDR2 YFSETQ. The CDR3 region is CASSGLAGGSYNEQFF. In nucleotides, the CDR3 is TGCGCCAGCAGCGGGCTAGCGGGGGGATCCTACAATGAGCAGTTCTTC.

This rearrangement joins TRBV4-1 to TRBJ2-4; 8 nucleotides match TRBD2. Germline V lookup: CDR1 MGHRA, CDR2 YSYEKL. This CDR3 is built from 16 residues. Trimming removed 4 bases from V and 3 bases from J; junction bases left unmatched: 8. Here the CDR3 DNA reads TGCGCCAGCAGCCCACGTAGCGGGGACGTCAAAAACATTCAGTACTTC. This gives the protein CASSPRSGDVKNIQYF.

This clone has a handful of counts. A junction end diverges from the germline sequence, so it may reflect a read error. The chain carries TRBV7-9 and TRBJ2-1; TRBD2 might be the D (5 bases). Germline V gene lookup returns CDR1 SEHNR and CDR2 FQNEAQ (reference sequence). The CDR3 consists of 16 residues. DNA for the CDR3: TGTTCCAGCAGCTCCTCACCCCGGGGTTGGTACAATGAGCAGTTCTTC. This sequence encodes CSSSSSPRGWYNEQFF.

This clone was seen a few times. The chain links TRBV6-6 to TRBJ1-5, with TRBD1 as a possible D gene (5 bases). CDR1 is MNHNY, CDR2 SVGAGI, per germline (reference sequence). V was trimmed by 8 bases and J by 7 bases, leaving 15 bases between them. The CDR3 sequence is 13 residues long. In nucleotides, the CDR3 is TGTGCCAGCGGTTCGGGGGTGGAACAGCCCCAGCATTTT. Protein: CASGSGVEQPQHF.

V and J are TRBV5-1 and TRBJ1-2, with 8 bases fitting TRBD1. The CDR3 is 18 amino acids. Germline V gives CDR1 SGHRS, CDR2 YFSETQ. V lost 1 base, J lost 6 bases, and 17 bases stayed unmatched. CDR3 region: CASSLPGQLGQGLDGYTF. Here the CDR3 DNA reads TGCGCCAGCAGCTTGCCCGGACAGCTTGGACAGGGATTAGATGGCTACACCTTC.

In the case of this clone: One junction end does not reproduce the germline sequence, and a read error may be involved. V and J are TRBV9 and TRBJ2-6; maybe TRBD1 (5 bases). CDR3 size: 13 residues. Germline assignment: CDR1 SGDLS and CDR2 YYNGEE. The CDR3 is CASSHSGANGLTF. CDR3 DNA sequence: TGTGCCAGCAGCCACTCTGGGGCCAACGGCCTGACTTTC.

The rearrangement links TRBV7-6 to TRBJ2-3; no firm D call. Trimming shortened V by 1 base and J by 2 bases, and 7 bases separated the two germline ends. This CDR3 is built from 14 residues. Germline V gene lookup returns CDR1 SGHVS and CDR2 FNYEAQ. The CDR3 region is CASSLEPSTDTQYF. In DNA, the CDR3 is TGTGCCAGCAGCTTAGAGCCGTCCACAGATACGCAGTATTTT.

A remark on this clone: Distinct nucleotide sequences in the sample also encode this CDR3. The rearrangement joins TRBV7-2 to TRBJ2-3; 10 bases are shared with TRBD2. Germline V gives CDR1 SGHTA, CDR2 FQGNSA. The CDR3 totals 15 residues. V shed 5 bases, J shed 1 base, and the junction held 3 bases outside the gene matches. The CDR3 loop is CASSSSGGRTDTQYF. For the CDR3, the DNA is TGTGCCAGCAGCAGTAGCGGGGGGCGCACAGATACGCAGTATTTT.

A single count supports this clone. This rearrangement joins TRBV5-1 to TRBJ2-2, with 7 bases that match TRBD1. Germline values: CDR1 SGHRS, CDR2 YFSETQ. Trimming cost V 4 bases and J 4 bases; bases outside gene matches: 1. There are 13 residues in the CDR3. The CDR3 reads CASSQGVTGELFF. In nucleotides, the CDR3 is TGCGCCAGCAGCCAGGGGGTCACCGGGGAGCTGTTTTTT.

To note about this clone: Sequence at one end of the junction differs from germline and may be a read error. This chain connects TRBV5-1 to TRBJ2-4; 14 bases agree with TRBD2. Germline V gene data show CDR1 as SGHRS and CDR2 as YFSETQ. CDR3 length: 19 residues. CDR3 bases: TGCGCCAGCAGCTTTCCCGACTCTGGACTAGCGGGGGGCCAAAACAGTCAGTACTTC. Protein product: CASSFPDSGLAGGQNSQYF.

The V call is TRBV14, the J call TRBJ2-1; 8 nucleotides line up with TRBD2. This CDR3 is 16 amino acids long. V gave up 4 bases and J gave up 4 bases; unmatched junction bases: 9. Germline CDR1 and CDR2: SGHDN and FVKESK. CDR3 sequence (DNA): TGTGCCAGCAGCCCCCCCCTAGCGGGCCCGTACAATGAGCAGTTCTTC. This gives the protein CASSPPLAGPYNEQFF.

V is TRBV5-6 and J is TRBJ2-1; 10 bases align to TRBD1. Looked up from germline, CDR1 is SGHDT and CDR2 is YYEEEE. The CDR3 contains 15 residues. Germline trimming cut 5 bases from V and 7 bases from J; bases unmatched to any gene: 9. The chain's CDR3 is CASRWGTGAGNEQFF. CDR3 DNA sequence: TGTGCCAGCAGATGGGGGACAGGGGCTGGAAATGAGCAGTTCTTC. Complete variable domain (other parts from reference TRBV5-6 and TRBJ2-1): DAGVTQSPTHLIKTRGQQVTLRCSPKSGHDTVSWYQQALGQGPQFIFQYYEEEERQRGNFPDRFSGHQFPNYSSELNVNALLLGDSALYLCASRWGTGAGNEQFFGPGTRLTVL.

The chain is built from TRBV10-3 and TRBJ2-1; tentatively, D is TRBD2 (6 bases). CDR1 is ENHRY, CDR2 SYGVKD, per germline. The CDR3 runs to 14 residues. V lost 10 bases and J 3 bases, leaving 16 bases between the germline ends. The CDR3 DNA sequence: TGTGCCACCCAACTGGTAGCGGACTACAATGAGCAGTTCTTC. Translated, it gives CATQLVADYNEQFF.

The V call is TRBV5-6, the J call TRBJ2-5; 11 nucleotides agree with TRBD2. The CDR3 is made up of 16 amino acids. The trim removed 1 base at V and 4 bases at J, leaving 6 bases unmatched. Germline V gene sequence: CDR1 SGHDT, CDR2 YYEEEE. Written as DNA, the CDR3 is TGTGCCAGCAGCTTGAAGGCTAGCGGGGGGACAGAGACCCAGTACTTC. Protein product: CASSLKASGGTETQYF.

This clone turned up a few times. The V call is TRBV2, the J call TRBJ2-1; 9 bases agree with TRBD1. Germline V gives CDR1 SNHLY, CDR2 FYNNEI. With 6 bases clipped from V and 4 bases from J, the junction kept 7 bases outside the gene matches. This CDR3 has 15 residues. The CDR3 nucleotides are TGTGCCAGCAGGGACAGGGGACATACATACAATGAGCAGTTCTTC. This sequence encodes CASRDRGHTYNEQFF. Looking up the rest from reference TRBV2 and TRBJ2-1 gives the full variable domain: EPEVTQTPSHQVTQMGQEVILRCVPISNHLYFYWYRQILGQKVEFLVSFYNNEISEKSEIFDDQFSVERPDGSNFTLKIRSTKLEDSAMYFCASRDRGHTYNEQFFGPGTRLTVL.

This chain connects TRBV11-3 to TRBJ2-1, with 8 bases aligning to TRBD2. The junction had 3 bases not matched to a gene; V was cut back by 4 bases and J by 7 bases. The CDR3 spans 13 residues. Per germline, CDR1 SGHNT and CDR2 YENEEA. This CDR3 reads CASSSGTSNEQFF. In DNA form, the CDR3 reads TGTGCCAGCAGCTCCGGGACTAGTAATGAGCAGTTCTTC. Based on the CDR3 plus reference TRBV11-3 and TRBJ2-1, the full variable domain is EAGVVQSPRYKIIEKKQPVAFWCNPISGHNTLYWYLQNLGQGPELLIRYENEEAVDDSQLPKDRFSAERLKGVDSTLKIQPAELGDSAVYLCASSSGTSNEQFFGPGTRLTVL.

The chain is built from TRBV6-6 and TRBJ2-1; 7 nucleotides match TRBD2. J was trimmed by 0 bases and V by 10 bases; bases with no gene match: 12. Germline V gene data show CDR1 as MNHNY and CDR2 as SVGAGI (reference sequence). The CDR3 extends over 16 amino acids. This CDR3 is CATTSGRGSSYNEQFF. Written as DNA, the CDR3 is TGTGCCACCACAAGCGGGCGGGGGAGCTCCTACAATGAGCAGTTCTTC.

The chain recombines TRBV6-1 with TRBJ2-7; TRBD1 matches at 7 bases. Trimming removed 6 bases from V and 4 bases from J; junction bases left unmatched: 9. The CDR3 has 14 amino acids. The germline gives CDR1 MNHNS, CDR2 SASEGT. CDR3 residues: CASRPGQIPYEQYF. Written as DNA, the CDR3 is TGTGCCAGCAGGCCGGGACAGATTCCATACGAGCAGTACTTC.

Comment on this clone: The sample contains more than one DNA sequence encoding this CDR3. The rearrangement joins TRBV10-3 to TRBJ1-1; D unresolved. Germline V gene lookup returns CDR1 ENHRY and CDR2 SYGVKD. This CDR3 is 15 amino acids long. The V end was cut by 1 base, the J end by 4 bases, with 13 bases between. DNA for the CDR3: TGTGCCATCAGTGAGTTCGGAGGGCGGGGCACTGAAGCTTTCTTT. Encoded protein: CAISEFGGRGTEAFF.

The V and J genes are TRBV29-1 and TRBJ2-7; no clear D. The CDR3 totals 13 residues. V was pared by 4 bases and J by 0 bases, with 10 bases between. The germline V gene encodes CDR1 SQVTM and CDR2 ANQGSEA. CDR3 bases: TGCAGCGTTGCGTTCCTGAGCTCCTACGAGCAGTACTTC. It specifies CSVAFLSSYEQYF.

This clone came up a few times. One end of the junction fails to match germline, which may point to a read error. The rearrangement joins TRBV15 to TRBJ1-2; D ambiguous. This CDR3 has 14 residues. The V gene's germline CDR1 is LNHNV and CDR2 YYDKDF (reference sequence). CDR3 in amino acids: CGTSSETTSYGYTF. The CDR3 region has the DNA TGTGGCACCAGCAGCGAAACGACTTCTTACGGCTACACCTTC.

The chain couples TRBV18 to TRBJ2-7; a possible D gene is TRBD1 (5 bases). This CDR3 is built from 14 residues. Germline V gene sequence: CDR1 KGHSH, CDR2 LQKENI. Deletions cut 8 bases from V and 1 base from J, with 15 bases between. The DNA for the CDR3 is TGTGCCAGCAAAGAGGCAGGGCTATCCTACGAGCAGTACTTC. It codes for CASKEAGLSYEQYF.

Worth noting for this clone: An end of the junction does not agree with germline; a read error may underlie this. V usage is TRBV30 and J usage is TRBJ2-4, with D unclear. This CDR3 comprises 12 residues. Germline V gene lookup returns CDR1 GTSNPN and CDR2 SVGIG (reference sequence). For the CDR3, the DNA is TGTGCCTGGAGTGAGCTAAAAAACAGTCAGTACTTC. It yields the protein CAWSELKNSQYF.